This T cell receptor beta chain was obtained from a study of Ad26.COV2.S vaccination and SARS-CoV-2 variants. The data were produced by immunoSEQ multiplex PCR, yet TCRdb's version contains in-frame clones alone and is incomplete. The sample holds about 240,000 clones, around nine tenths seen once. Treatment described: over 15 received Ad26.COV2.S at low or high dose, single or two shots; 5 received placebo; per-sample allocation not given. At day 63 after the first vaccine or placebo injection, samples were drawn. V lost 2 bases, J lost 4 bases, and 6 bases stayed unmatched. The germline V gene has CDR1 MNHEY and CDR2 SVGAGI. CDR3 length: 16 amino acids.

The V and J genes are TRBV6-5 and TRBJ2-2; 8 nucleotides align to TRBD2. The TCR sequence derives from a person aged 18 to 59 who received the Ad26.COV2.S COVID-19 vaccine or a placebo. The sequenced sample was peripheral blood, obtained in a trial of Ad26.COV2.S vaccine versus placebo. The DNA of the CDR3 is TGTGCCAGCAGTTACGGTCGGGAGGGCGTCACCGGGGAGCTGTTTTTT. As protein: CASSYGREGVTGELFF.